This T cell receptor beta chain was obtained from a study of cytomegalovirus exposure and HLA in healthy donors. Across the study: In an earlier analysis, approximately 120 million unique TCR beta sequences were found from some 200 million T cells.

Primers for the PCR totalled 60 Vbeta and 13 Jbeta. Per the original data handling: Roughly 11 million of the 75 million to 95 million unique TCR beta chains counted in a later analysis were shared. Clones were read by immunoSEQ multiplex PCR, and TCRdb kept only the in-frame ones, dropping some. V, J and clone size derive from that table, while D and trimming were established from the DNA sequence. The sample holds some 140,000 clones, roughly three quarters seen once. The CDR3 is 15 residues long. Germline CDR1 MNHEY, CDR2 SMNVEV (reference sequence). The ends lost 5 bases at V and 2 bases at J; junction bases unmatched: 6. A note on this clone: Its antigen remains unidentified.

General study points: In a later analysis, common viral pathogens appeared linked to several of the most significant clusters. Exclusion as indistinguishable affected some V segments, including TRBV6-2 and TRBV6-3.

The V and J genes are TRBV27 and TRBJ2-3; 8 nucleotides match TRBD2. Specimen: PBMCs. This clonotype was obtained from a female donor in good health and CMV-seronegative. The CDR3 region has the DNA TGTGCCAGCAGTCTCGGGCGGGGGGCCACAGATACGCAGTATTTT. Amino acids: CASSLGRGATDTQYF.